The sequence of this TCR beta chain was determined in a study of cytomegalovirus exposure and HLA in healthy donors. Study overall: Within the Caucasian-associated ancestry cluster were roughly 81% of the roughly 400 genotyped donors.

V lost 4 bases, J lost 5 bases, and 8 bases lay in between. The length of the CDR3 is 13 residues. Germline V gene sequence: CDR1 SGHTA, CDR2 FQGNSA. The PCR ran on 60 Vbeta and 13 Jbeta primers. Measured with immunoSEQ multiplex PCR; TCRdb has only the in-frame clones, and not every one. The sample gives some 100,000 clones, around 75% of which show up once; around 5% is in the top ten. Comments on this clone: Its antigen is undetermined.

Donors in the study were healthy people who gave bone marrow. Study-level points and caveats: Overall, around 160 TCR beta chains were annotated as cytomegalovirus-associated. Under 20,000 TCR beta sequences were associated with HLA alleles at 0.05 false discovery rate in a later analysis.

The sequence was collected from a woman aged 18-30 years in good health and CMV-seropositive. The sequenced sample was PBMCs. The chain combines TRBV7-2 with TRBJ2-2, with D maybe TRBD1 (6 bases). This CDR3 is CASSWTVTGELFF. The CDR3, as DNA: TGTGCCAGCAGCTGGACAGTAACCGGGGAGCTGTTTTTT.